What follows are 6 T cell receptor beta chains derived from one specimen sequenced in a study of cytomegalovirus exposure and HLA in healthy donors. The PCR had 60 Vbeta and 13 Jbeta primers. Data came from immunoSEQ multiplex PCR; TCRdb stores just in-frame clones and leaves some out. The repertoire holds 100,000 or so clones, about 73% seen once, with around 4.3% in the top ten. The specimen sequenced was PBMCs. The receptors were gathered from a woman in her thirties or forties in good health and CMV-seropositive.

This clone rates as medium-sized. The V call is TRBV18, the J call TRBJ1-1; possible D gene TRBD1, 6 bases. The germline V gene has CDR1 KGHSH and CDR2 LQKENI. The germline V and J ends were trimmed by 4 bases and 0 bases, with 9 bases remaining between them. There are 14 residues in the CDR3. The CDR3 loop reads CASSQDSMNTEAFF. CDR3 coding DNA: TGTGCCAGCTCACAGGACAGCATGAACACTGAAGCTTTCTTT. The full variable domain, completed using reference TRBV18 and TRBJ1-1, is NAGVMQNPRHLVRRRGQEARLRCSPMKGHSHVYWYRQLPEEGLKFMVYLQKENIIDESGMPKERFSAEFPKEGPSILRIQQVVRGDSAAYFCASSQDSMNTEAFFGQGTRLTVV.

This clone was counted a few times. Within the sample, other DNA sequences also encode this same CDR3. This chain links TRBV7-9 with TRBJ1-1; a weak D match, TRBD1 (6 bases). Deletions cut 3 bases from V and 5 bases from J, with 13 bases between. The germline gives CDR1 SEHNR, CDR2 FQNEAQ (reference sequence). There are 14 residues in the CDR3. The CDR3: CASSFSQGSTEAFF. The CDR3 coding sequence is TGTGCCAGCAGCTTCTCACAGGGTTCTACTGAAGCTTTCTTT.

V gene TRBV7-2 combines with J gene TRBJ1-4, with D unclear. This CDR3 region has 13 residues. Germline V gene data show CDR1 as SGHTA and CDR2 as FQGNSA. The V gene lost 5 bases and the J gene lost 5 bases, with 9 bases spanning the gap. The CDR3 sequence is CASSGGPNEKLFF. CDR3 nucleotide sequence: TGTGCCAGCAGCGGAGGCCCAAATGAAAAACTGTTTTTT.

This chain uses TRBV29-1 with TRBJ2-7; 7 bases line up with TRBD2. The V segment lost 7 bases and the J segment 9 bases; nucleotides outside the gene matches: 9. The CDR3 consists of 11 residues. CDR1 is SQVTM, CDR2 ANQGSEA, per germline. The CDR3 bases are TGCAGCGCCAGCGGGAATCAGGTGCAGTACTTC. Translating gives CSASGNQVQYF.

This chain uses TRBV6-6 with TRBJ2-7; TRBD1 matches at 8 bases. V dropped 10 bases and J dropped 5; count of bases not matched to a gene: 13. This CDR3 is 14 amino acids long. The germline gives CDR1 MNHNY, CDR2 SVGAGI (reference sequence). The CDR3 bases are TGTGCCAACAGCTTAGGACAGGGAGTGGACGAGCAGTACTTC. Translation: CANSLGQGVDEQYF.

The chain combines TRBV7-6 with TRBJ2-2, with TRBD2 identical over 7 bases. J gave up 1 base and V 1 base, and 3 bases lay outside the gene matches. CDR1 and CDR2 (germline): SGHVS, FNYEAQ. The CDR3 runs to 16 residues. CDR3 in amino acids: CASSLGSSGNTGELFF. DNA of the CDR3: TGTGCCAGCAGCTTAGGCTCTAGCGGGAACACCGGGGAGCTGTTTTTT.